These T cell receptor beta chains were read from a single sample in a study of blood T cell repertoires in COVID-19. Method: immunoSEQ multiplex PCR; TCRdb's copy keeps in-frame clones and lacks some. The repertoire consists of about 200,000 clones, with around 84% occurring once and the leading ten covering under 4%. Sequenced sample: PBMCs or T cells enriched from blood (not recorded which). Receptors were obtained from a woman aged 25 to 45 who had been exposed to COVID-19. Each CDR3 is given with its conserved first and last residue. A D gene is named only where the DNA matches it firmly. Part of the rows lack a size; the others show once, few, many or a class for expanded clones.

d_gene | abundance | j_gene | v_gene | CDR3aa | CDR3nt
TRBD1 | once | TRBJ1-5 | TRBV6-5 | CASSSTGTGKQPQHF | TGTGCCAGCAGTTCAACCGGGACAGGTAAACAGCCCCAGCATTTT
. | . | TRBJ2-3 | TRBV18 | CASSIGRPGDGDTQYF | TGTGCCAGCTCAATCGGCCGCCCCGGCGACGGGGATACGCAGTATTTT
. | few | TRBJ1-1 | TRBV3-1/TRBV3-2 | CASSQEGGEFTEAFF | TGTGCCAGCAGCCAAGAAGGGGGGGAATTCACTGAAGCTTTCTTT
. | . | TRBJ1-5 | TRBV6-5 | CASGRLEELQPQHF | TGTGCCAGCGGGCGTTTGGAGGAGCTCCAGCCCCAGCATTTT
TRBD1 | . | TRBJ1-6 | TRBV13 | CASSLGLFGTGDNSPLHF | TGTGCCAGCAGCTTAGGCCTATTTGGGACAGGGGATAATTCACCCCTCCACTTT
TRBD1 | . | TRBJ1-5 | TRBV30 | CAWSLRTGDPRPNQPQHF | TGTGCCTGGAGTTTGAGGACAGGGGACCCCCGACCAAATCAGCCCCAGCATTTT
TRBD1 | . | TRBJ1-4 | TRBV27 | CASRNRQGRHEKLFF | TGTGCCAGCAGAAACCGACAGGGGCGCCATGAAAAACTGTTTTTT
TRBD1 | . | TRBJ1-6 | TRBV30 | CAARTGAFSSYNSPLHF | TGTGCCGCCCGGACAGGGGCTTTTAGCTCCTATAATTCACCCCTCCACTTT
TRBD2 | . | TRBJ2-3 | TRBV6-2/TRBV6-3 | CASSYSGAGGGTQYF | TGTGCCAGCAGCTATAGCGGGGCCGGTGGGGGTACGCAGTATTTT
TRBD1 | once | TRBJ2-3 | TRBV2 | CASSEVDRSLDTQYF | TGTGCCAGCAGTGAGGTGGACAGGTCATTAGATACGCAGTATTTT